These 16 T cell receptor beta chains share one sample of origin, sequenced in a study of cytomegalovirus exposure and HLA in healthy donors. PCR was performed using 60 Vbeta and 13 Jbeta primers. Sequenced by immunoSEQ multiplex PCR; TCRdb stores in-frame clones only, minus some. The sample has around 140,000 clones; around four fifths are singletons. The sample taken for sequencing was PBMCs. All receptors derive from a man aged 40-55 years in good health and CMV-seronegative.

The V and J genes are TRBV29-1 and TRBJ1-1; 7 bases map to TRBD1. CDR3 size: 14 residues. Per the germline V gene, CDR1 is SQVTM and CDR2 is ANQGSEA. V gave up 6 bases and J gave up 5 bases; unmatched junction bases: 12. The CDR3 DNA reads TGCAGCGTCGCGGACAGGAGAAAGTGGACTGAAGCTTTCTTT. It specifies CSVADRRKWTEAFF.

This chain uses TRBV5-6 with TRBJ2-5; 8 nucleotides match TRBD1. TRBJ2-7 explains the end of the DNA better; the J call may be wrong. There are 14 residues in the CDR3. In germline, CDR1 is SGHDT, CDR2 YYEEEE. CDR3 region: CASSWGRGLDEQYF. Written as DNA, the CDR3 is TGTGCCAGCAGCTGGGGCAGGGGGCTCGACGAGCAGTACTTC.

This sequence joins TRBV2 and TRBJ2-1, with 8 bases identical to TRBD1. Germline V CDR1 and CDR2: SNHLY, FYNNEI. V was pared by 3 bases and J by 5 bases, with 18 bases of the junction left unmatched. CDR3 length equals 19 residues. DNA of the CDR3: TGTGCCAGCAGTGAGGGTCATTCACCTGACAGGGGCTTTCACAATGAGCAGTTCTTC. Encoded protein: CASSEGHSPDRGFHNEQFF.

The V call is TRBV27, the J call TRBJ2-5; 8 bases align to TRBD2. Germline assignment: CDR1 MNHEY and CDR2 SMNVEV (reference sequence). The CDR3 covers 16 residues. With 4 bases clipped from V and 2 bases from J, the junction kept 9 bases outside the gene matches. CDR3 DNA sequence: TGTGCCAGCAGTTCCCCGGGTAGCGGGACACAAGAGACCCAGTACTTC. Protein sequence: CASSSPGSGTQETQYF.

The chain joins TRBV6-1 to TRBJ2-1, with 11 bases that match TRBD2. V shed 8 bases, J shed 5 bases, and the junction held 5 bases outside the gene matches. Germline V CDR1 and CDR2: MNHNS, SASEGT. The CDR3 is made up of 14 amino acids. This chain's CDR3 is CASQLAGAHNEQFF. The DNA for the CDR3 is TGTGCCAGCCAACTAGCGGGAGCCCACAATGAGCAGTTCTTC.

The table lists this clone with a count of one. The rearrangement links TRBV5-6 to TRBJ1-2; TRBD1 is a possible D gene (5 bases). The CDR3 length is 17 residues. The germline V and J ends were trimmed by 4 bases and 0 bases, with 19 bases remaining between them. Germline CDR1 reads SGHDT; CDR2 reads YYEEEE. This CDR3 reads CASSTSWGTYSNYGYTF. The CDR3 coding sequence is TGTGCCAGCAGCACATCCTGGGGCACCTACTCTAACTATGGCTACACCTTC.

CDR3 amino acids: CASSLVGGAPYEQYF. In DNA, the CDR3 is TGCGCCAGCAGCCTAGTCGGAGGGGCCCCCTACGAGCAGTACTTC. The chain has TRBV5-1 and TRBJ2-7; D is possibly TRBD2 (6 bases). V dropped 4 bases and J dropped 2 bases, with 16 bases sitting between them. The CDR3 contains 15 residues. Germline V gives CDR1 SGHRS, CDR2 YFSETQ.

CDR3 residues: CASSLEQGGRPGGYTF. Here the CDR3 DNA reads TGCGCCAGCAGCTTGGAACAGGGAGGGAGGCCGGGGGGCTACACCTTC. The rearrangement joins TRBV5-1 to TRBJ1-2, with D maybe TRBD1 (6 bases). Germline lookup yields CDR1 SGHRS and CDR2 YFSETQ. This CDR3 has 16 amino acids. The V end lost 0 bases, the J end lost 8 bases, and 20 bases lay between the germline ends.

This chain links TRBV28 with TRBJ1-1; D gene uncertain. Germline V gives CDR1 MDHEN, CDR2 SYDVKM. The CDR3 is made up of 18 amino acids. With 2 bases removed from V and 4 bases from J, the gap between germline ends came to 23 bases. CDR3 sequence: CASSLHGSLSWLVTEAFF. The CDR3 DNA reads as TGTGCCAGCAGTTTACATGGCTCCTTAAGTTGGTTGGTCACTGAAGCTTTCTTT.

V is TRBV7-2 and J is TRBJ2-6, with D maybe TRBD1 (6 bases). CDR3 length: 15 amino acids. CDR1 and CDR2 from the germline V gene are SGHTA and FQGNSA. The V end lost 5 bases, the J end lost 5 bases, and 13 bases lay between the germline ends. The CDR3 reads CASSPDSFWANVLTF. The CDR3 DNA is TGTGCCAGCAGCCCGGACAGTTTCTGGGCCAACGTCCTGACTTTC. Full variable domain (rest looked up from reference TRBV7-2 and TRBJ2-6): GAGVSQSPSNKVTEKGKDVELRCDPISGHTALYWYRQSLGQGLEFLIYFQGNSAPDKSGLPSDRFSAERTGGSVSTLTIQRTQQEDSAVYLCASSPDSFWANVLTFGAGSRLTVL.

The V call is TRBV29-1, the J call TRBJ1-3, with a tentative D call TRBD1 (6 bases). The germline gives CDR1 SQVTM, CDR2 ANQGSEA. The CDR3 runs 13 residues. V lost 4 bases and J 6 bases, leaving 13 bases between the germline ends. Here the CDR3 reads CSVGGTLTNTIYF. For the CDR3, the DNA is TGCAGCGTTGGAGGGACACTAACAAACACCATATATTTT.

In DNA form, the CDR3 reads TGTGCCAGCAGCCCGCAGGGATGGGGCTACGAGCAGTACTTC. It yields the protein CASSPQGWGYEQYF. V gene TRBV9 combines with J gene TRBJ2-7; perhaps TRBD1 as D (5 bases). The CDR3 length is 14 residues. Per the germline V gene, CDR1 is SGDLS and CDR2 is YYNGEE. Between the trimmed V and J ends, which lost 4 bases and 3 bases, there was a span of 14 bases.

This chain uses TRBV15 with TRBJ2-1, with 12 bases matching TRBD2. Losses at the gene ends were 3 bases for V and 6 bases for J; bases not matched to a gene: 0. Germline CDR1 LNHNV, CDR2 YYDKDF (reference sequence). This CDR3 has 14 residues. The CDR3 DNA reads as TGTGCCACCAGCAGGGGACTAGCGGGCAATGAGCAGTTCTTC. Its protein product is CATSRGLAGNEQFF.

This chain joins TRBV11-3 and TRBJ1-1; D is ambiguous. Germline lookup yields CDR1 SGHNT and CDR2 YENEEA. Trimming took 3 bases from V and 1 from J, leaving 6 bases between them. The CDR3 is 13 residues long. The CDR3 protein is CASSFQANTEAFF. The CDR3 nucleotides read TGTGCCAGCAGCTTCCAAGCGAACACTGAAGCTTTCTTT.

This chain joins TRBV12-5 and TRBJ2-5; the D is unclear. This CDR3 is 14 amino acids long. Germline loops: CDR1 LGHNT, CDR2 FRNRAP. Trimming removed 0 bases from V and 3 bases from J, with 8 bases in between. Written as DNA, the CDR3 is TGTGCTAGTGGTTTGGTATCCCGGGAAGAGACCCAGTACTTC. This translates into CASGLVSREETQYF.

The gene calls are TRBV2 and TRBJ2-5, with 14 nucleotides matching TRBD2. The CDR3 totals 16 residues. Germline assignment: CDR1 SNHLY and CDR2 FYNNEI. The ends lost 5 bases at V and 4 bases at J; junction bases unmatched: 6. CDR3 bases: TGTGCCAGCAGTCGGGGGGGACTAGCGGGAGTAGAGACCCAGTACTTC. Translated, it gives CASSRGGLAGVETQYF. Together with reference TRBV2 and TRBJ2-5, the CDR3 gives the full variable domain: EPEVTQTPSHQVTQMGQEVILRCVPISNHLYFYWYRQILGQKVEFLVSFYNNEISEKSEIFDDQFSVERPDGSNFTLKIRSTKLEDSAMYFCASSRGGLAGVETQYFGPGTRLLVL.